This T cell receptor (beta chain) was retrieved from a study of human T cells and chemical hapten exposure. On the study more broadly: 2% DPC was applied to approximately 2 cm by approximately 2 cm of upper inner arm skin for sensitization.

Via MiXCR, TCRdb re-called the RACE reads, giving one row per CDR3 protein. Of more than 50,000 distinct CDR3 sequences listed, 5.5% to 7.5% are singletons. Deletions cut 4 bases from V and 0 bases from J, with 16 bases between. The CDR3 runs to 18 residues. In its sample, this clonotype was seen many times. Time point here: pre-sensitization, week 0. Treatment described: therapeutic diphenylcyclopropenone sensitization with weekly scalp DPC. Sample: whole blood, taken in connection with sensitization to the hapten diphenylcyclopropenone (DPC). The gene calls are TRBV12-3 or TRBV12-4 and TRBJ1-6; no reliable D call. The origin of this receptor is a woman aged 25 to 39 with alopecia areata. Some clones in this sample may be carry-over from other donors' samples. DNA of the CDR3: TGTGCCAGCAGTTCCCGGGAACGGGCCAGCTCCTATAATTCACCCCTCCACTTT. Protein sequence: CASSSRERASSYNSPLHF.